The T cell receptor (beta chain) under discussion was sequenced for a study of blood T cell repertoires in COVID-19. Across the study: COVID-19 samples collected from the United States, Italy and Spain covered acute and convalescent phases. From T cells, B-cell-depleted T cells, or PBMCs came the material, which was cDNA or gDNA.

This clone occurred a few times. The V gene lost 10 bases and the J gene lost 3 bases, with 10 bases spanning the gap. CDR3 length: 11 residues. The V gene's germline CDR1 is SEHNR and CDR2 FQNEAQ (reference sequence). Generated by immunoSEQ multiplex PCR, the TCRdb table keeps only in-frame clones and is missing some. There are 45,000 to 55,000 clones in the sample; approximately 84% occur only once, and about 4.3% lies in the top ten. This receptor was obtained from a man between 50 and 59 years old with active COVID-19. The sample was peripheral blood. J is TRBJ2-7 and V is TRBV7-9; possible D gene TRBD1, 6 bases. CDR3 residues: CATGQNYEQYF. CDR3 nucleotide sequence: TGTGCCACCGGACAGAACTACGAGCAGTACTTC. The full variable domain, its missing parts supplied by reference TRBV7-9 and TRBJ2-7, is DTGVSQNPRHKITKRGQNVTFRCDPISEHNRLYWYRQTLGQGPEFLTYFQNEAQLEKSRLLSDRFSAERPKGSFSTLEIQRTEQGDSAMYLCATGQNYEQYFGPGTRLTVT.